This T cell receptor beta chain is drawn from a study of shared clonotypes between healthy human individuals. Clones were sequenced by immunoSEQ multiplex PCR, and TCRdb holds only the in-frame ones, with some missing. The sample holds 500,000 to 700,000 clones; about 95% are singletons and the top ten take over 0.095%. CD8 cells classed as naive were CD45RO-negative and positively selected for CCR7, excluding terminally differentiated effector memory CD45RA+ cells. V dropped 6 bases and J dropped 6 bases, with 14 bases sitting between them. There are 13 residues in the CDR3. CDR1 and CDR2 (germline): MGHRA, YSYEKL.

This receptor was obtained from a woman aged 25 to 39 in good health. The source material was naive CD8+ T cells sorted from blood. V gene TRBV4-1 combines with J gene TRBJ1-1; TRBD1 is a possible D gene (5 bases). The CDR3 coding sequence is TGCGCCAGCAGGGGAGCGGGACGAGCTGAAGCTTTCTTT. Translated, it gives CASRGAGRAEAFF.